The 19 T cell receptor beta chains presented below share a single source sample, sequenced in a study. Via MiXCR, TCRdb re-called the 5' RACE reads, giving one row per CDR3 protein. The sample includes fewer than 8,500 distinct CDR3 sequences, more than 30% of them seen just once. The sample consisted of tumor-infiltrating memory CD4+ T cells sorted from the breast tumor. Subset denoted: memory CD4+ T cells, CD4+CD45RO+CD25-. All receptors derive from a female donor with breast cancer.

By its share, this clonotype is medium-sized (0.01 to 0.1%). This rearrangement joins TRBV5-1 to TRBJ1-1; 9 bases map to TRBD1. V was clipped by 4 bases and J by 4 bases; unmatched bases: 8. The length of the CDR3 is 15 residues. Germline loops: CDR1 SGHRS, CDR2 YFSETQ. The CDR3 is CASSNTGGEGTEAFF. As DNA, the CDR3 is TGCGCCAGCAGCAACACAGGGGGCGAGGGCACTGAAGCTTTCTTT. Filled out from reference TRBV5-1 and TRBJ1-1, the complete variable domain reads KAGVTQTPRYLIKTRGQQVTLSCSPISGHRSVSWYQQTPGQGLQFLFEYFSETQRNKGNFPGRFSGRQFSNSRSEMNVSTLELGDSALYLCASSNTGGEGTEAFFGQGTRLTVV.

The CDR3: CASSYSKTGNYGYTF. The CDR3 DNA is TGTGCCAGCAGTTACTCTAAGACAGGGAACTATGGCTACACCTTC. This chain links TRBV6-5 with TRBJ1-2; 7 nucleotides match TRBD1. J lost 2 bases, V lost 0 bases, and 3 bases had no gene match. The CDR3 length is 15 residues. Germline V gives CDR1 MNHEY, CDR2 SVGAGI.

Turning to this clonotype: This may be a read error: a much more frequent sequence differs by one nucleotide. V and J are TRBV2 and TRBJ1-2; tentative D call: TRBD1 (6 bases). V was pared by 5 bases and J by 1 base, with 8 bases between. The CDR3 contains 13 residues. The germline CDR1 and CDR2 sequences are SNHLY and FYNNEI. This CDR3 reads CASSRGVNYGYTF. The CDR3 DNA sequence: TGTGCCAGCAGTAGGGGGGTTAACTATGGCTACACCTTC.

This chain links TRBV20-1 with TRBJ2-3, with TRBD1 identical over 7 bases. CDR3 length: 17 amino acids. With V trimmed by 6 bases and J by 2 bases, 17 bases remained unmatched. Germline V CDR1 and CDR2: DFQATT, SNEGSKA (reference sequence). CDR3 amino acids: CSALTLRTGGNTDTQYF. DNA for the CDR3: TGCAGTGCCCTTACCCTACGGACAGGCGGTAACACAGATACGCAGTATTTT.

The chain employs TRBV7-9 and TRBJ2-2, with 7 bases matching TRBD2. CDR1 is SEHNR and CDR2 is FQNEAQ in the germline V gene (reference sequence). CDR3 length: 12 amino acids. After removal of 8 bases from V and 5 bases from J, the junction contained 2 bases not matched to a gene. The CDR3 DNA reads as TGTGCCAGCGGCGGGGGAACCGGGGAGCTGTTTTTT. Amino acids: CASGGGTGELFF. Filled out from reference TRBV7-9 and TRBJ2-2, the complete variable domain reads DTGVSQNPRHKITKRGQNVTFRCDPISEHNRLYWYRQTLGQGPEFLTYFQNEAQLEKSRLLSDRFSAERPKGSFSTLEIQRTEQGDSAMYLCASGGGTGELFFGEGSRLTVL.

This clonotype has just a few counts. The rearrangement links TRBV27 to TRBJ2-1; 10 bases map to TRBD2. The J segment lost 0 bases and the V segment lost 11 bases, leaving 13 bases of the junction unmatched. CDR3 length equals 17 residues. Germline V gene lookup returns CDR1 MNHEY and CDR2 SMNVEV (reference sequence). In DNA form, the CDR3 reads TGTGCCGGCTCGGGACTAGCGCAGGCCGTCTCCTACAATGAGCAGTTCTTC. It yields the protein CAGSGLAQAVSYNEQFF.

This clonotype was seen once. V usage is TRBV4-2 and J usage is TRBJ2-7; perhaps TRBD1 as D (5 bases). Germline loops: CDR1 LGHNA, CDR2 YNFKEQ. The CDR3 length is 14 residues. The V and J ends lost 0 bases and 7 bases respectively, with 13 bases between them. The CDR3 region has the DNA TGTGCCAGCAGCCAAGATGGCAGGGTAGGGGAGCAGTACTTC. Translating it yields CASSQDGRVGEQYF.

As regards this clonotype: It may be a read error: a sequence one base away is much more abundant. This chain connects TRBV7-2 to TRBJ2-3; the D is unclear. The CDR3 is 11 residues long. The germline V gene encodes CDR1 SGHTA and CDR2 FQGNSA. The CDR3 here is CASSLGDAQYF. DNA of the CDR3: TGTGCCAGCAGCTTAGGAGATGCGCAGTATTTT.

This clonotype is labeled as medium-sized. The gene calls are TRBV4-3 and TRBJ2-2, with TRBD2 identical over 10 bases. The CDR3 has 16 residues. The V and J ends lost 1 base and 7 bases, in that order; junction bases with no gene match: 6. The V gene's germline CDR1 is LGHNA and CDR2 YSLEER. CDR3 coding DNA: TGCGCCAGCAGCCAAGCCCCTAGCGGGAGTATCGGGGAGCTGTTTTTT. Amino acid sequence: CASSQAPSGSIGELFF.

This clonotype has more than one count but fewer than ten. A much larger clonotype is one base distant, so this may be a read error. CDR3: CVTRTGSNTGELFF. The DNA of the CDR3 is TGTGTCACGAGGACAGGGTCGAACACCGGGGAGCTGTTTTTT. The chain recombines TRBV2 with TRBJ2-2, with TRBD1 matching over 8 bases. The CDR3 loop spans 14 amino acids. CDR1 is SNHLY and CDR2 is FYNNEI in the germline V gene.

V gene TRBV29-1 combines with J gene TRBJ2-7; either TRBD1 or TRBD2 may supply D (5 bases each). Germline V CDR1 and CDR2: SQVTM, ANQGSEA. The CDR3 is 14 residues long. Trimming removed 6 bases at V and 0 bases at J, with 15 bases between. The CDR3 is CSVYRRGDSYEQYF. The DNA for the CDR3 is TGCAGCGTCTACAGACGAGGGGACTCCTACGAGCAGTACTTC.

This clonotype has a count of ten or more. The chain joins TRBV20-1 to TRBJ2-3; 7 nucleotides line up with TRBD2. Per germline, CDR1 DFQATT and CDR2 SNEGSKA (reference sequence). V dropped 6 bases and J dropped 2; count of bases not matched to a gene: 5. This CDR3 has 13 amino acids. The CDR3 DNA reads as TGCAGTGCCCTAGCGGAATTCACAGATACGCAGTATTTT. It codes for CSALAEFTDTQYF.

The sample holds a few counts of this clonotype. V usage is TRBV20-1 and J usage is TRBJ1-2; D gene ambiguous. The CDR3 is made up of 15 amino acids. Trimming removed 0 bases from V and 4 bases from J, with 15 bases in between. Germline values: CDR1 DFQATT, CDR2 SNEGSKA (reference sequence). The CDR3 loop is CSARDISDGSYGYTF. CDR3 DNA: TGCAGTGCTAGAGATATTAGCGACGGGAGCTATGGCTACACCTTC.

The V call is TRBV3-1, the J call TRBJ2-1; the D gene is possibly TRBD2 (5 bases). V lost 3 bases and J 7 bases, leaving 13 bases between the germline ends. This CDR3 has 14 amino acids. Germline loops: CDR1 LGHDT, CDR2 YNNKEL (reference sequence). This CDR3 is CASSHRTQLNEQFF. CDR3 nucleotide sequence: TGTGCCAGCAGCCACAGGACTCAACTAAATGAGCAGTTCTTC.

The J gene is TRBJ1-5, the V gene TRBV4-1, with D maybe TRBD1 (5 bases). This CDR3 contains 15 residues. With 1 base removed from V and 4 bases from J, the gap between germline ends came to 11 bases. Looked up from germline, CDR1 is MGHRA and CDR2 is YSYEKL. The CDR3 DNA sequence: TGCGCCAGCAGCCAAGTATGGGCAGGGAATCAGCCCCAGCATTTT. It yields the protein CASSQVWAGNQPQHF.

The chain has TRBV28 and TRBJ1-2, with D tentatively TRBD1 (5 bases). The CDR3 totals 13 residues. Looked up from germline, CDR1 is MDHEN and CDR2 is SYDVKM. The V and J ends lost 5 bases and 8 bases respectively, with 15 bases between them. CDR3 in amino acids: CASSPGVPSGYTF. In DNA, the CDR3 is TGTGCCAGCAGTCCGGGGGTACCGAGCGGCTACACCTTC.

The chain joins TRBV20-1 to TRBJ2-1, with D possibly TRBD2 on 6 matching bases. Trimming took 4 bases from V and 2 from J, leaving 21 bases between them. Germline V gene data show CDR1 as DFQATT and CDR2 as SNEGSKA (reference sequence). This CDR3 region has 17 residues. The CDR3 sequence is CSAKGTGTLSPYNEQFF. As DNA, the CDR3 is TGCAGTGCTAAGGGTACCGGGACTTTGAGCCCCTACAATGAGCAGTTCTTC.

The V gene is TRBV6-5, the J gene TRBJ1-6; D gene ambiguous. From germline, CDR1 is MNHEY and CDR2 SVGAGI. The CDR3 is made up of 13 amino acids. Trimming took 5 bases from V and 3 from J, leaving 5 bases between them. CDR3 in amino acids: CASSRSYNSPLHF. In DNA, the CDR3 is TGTGCCAGCAGTCGGAGCTATAATTCACCCCTCCACTTT.

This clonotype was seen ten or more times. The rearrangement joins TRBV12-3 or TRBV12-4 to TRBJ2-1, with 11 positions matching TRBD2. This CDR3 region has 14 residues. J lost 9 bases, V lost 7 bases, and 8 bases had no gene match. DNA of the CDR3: TGTGCCAGCAATATAGCGGGAGGGAACGGTGAGCAGTTCTTC. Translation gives CASNIAGGNGEQFF.